The present T cell receptor beta chain was sequenced within a study of T cells in Graves' hyperthyroidism and ophthalmopathy (dated by TCRdb to between 2018 and 2021). For the wider study: Peripheral blood samples were taken at initial diagnosis, before any treatment was given. A discovery cohort of about a hundred patients, roughly 45 with Graves' ophthalmopathy and 55 to 60 with stable Graves' hyperthyroidism, was used to find distinguishing TCR V-J signatures. An independent validation cohort of fewer than 20 hyperthyroidism patients and some 15 patients who later progressed to ophthalmopathy tested prospective prediction of ophthalmopathy. For training and testing, the 100 or so patients in the discovery cohort were randomly divided in a 7:3 ratio. In several Graves' hyperthyroidism patients, the study also compared T-cell repertoires from thyroid tissue with T-cell repertoires from blood. After sampling, hyperthyroidism patients received methimazole starting at 30 mg daily, and ophthalmopathy patients received high-dose intravenous methylprednisolone. TCR Vbeta CDR3 sequencing of some 140 peripheral blood samples (approximately 44 ophthalmopathy, approximately 80 hyperthyroidism and approximately 17 progressor patients) is reported in the paper. On the study overall, not on this receptor specifically: No statistical method was used to fix the sample size in advance, and group allocation was not hidden from the investigators. Blood samples also contained most of the expanded thyroid clonotypes (frequency above 0.001), which suggests that blood repertoires may reflect thyroid immune responses. Ophthalmopathy was separated from stable hyperthyroidism by a 13 V-J signature model, with roughly 88% sensitivity and just over 81% specificity obtained in cross-validation and 80%/75% obtained in testing. In validation, the model predicted progression to ophthalmopathy with 65% to 71% sensitivity and approximately 78% specificity, a median of approximately 6.5 months before onset.

The TCR beta CDR3 regions were amplified from the RNA transcripts. For the first round of RT-PCR on the TCR CDR3, the HTBI primer set was used together with the Qiagen OneStep RT-PCR kit. The libraries were constructed in a second round of multiplex PCR and then size-selected and purified. Sequencing of the libraries was done on an Illumina HiSeq2000 using paired-end 100 bp reads. Per the source publication's procedure: SOAPnuke was used to process the raw data, throwing out any read that contained adapters or uncalled bases, had a mean Phred below 15, or lacked an exact constant-primer or identifier match. High-quality paired reads were merged with COPE v1.2.5, and unique nucleotide sequences were defined as clonotypes. MiTCR v1.1 was used to align the clonotypes against IMGT TRBV, TRBD and TRBJ reference segments. Analysis was restricted to V-J combinations with a frequency above 0.0001, which covered just over 98% of repertoires. The TCS score was defined as F50 (clonal expansion) divided by E x V (chaos), with BLOSUM62-based TCRdist calculated between CDR3 peptides within each V-J. Welch's t-statistics and random forest reduced roughly 540 V-J features to 10 to 15, which were used in a naive Bayes classifier (R e1071). TCRdb handled the public reads itself, with Q25 trimming in fastp and clone calling in MiXCR, and kept productive beta chains. For every CDR3 protein sequence, its rows merge into one entry that carries the most common genes and DNA. The V and J calls come from TCRdb's annotation, not from the publication. Counted in this sample were under 350,000 distinct CDR3 sequences; 21% of them appeared once. Around 45% of the sample is taken by the ten largest.

In this sample, this clonotype turned up many times. Its antigen is not yet known. No base-level quality is on record; no much larger clone is a single base apart. Stable Graves' hyperthyroidism was defined as the absence of progression to ophthalmopathy over 18 months of follow-up. Hyperthyroidism patients were newly diagnosed, with disease duration under 2 months, and aged 18 to 65 years. The study excluded patients with uncontrolled infections, other autoimmune diseases, pregnancy or lactation. Diagnoses were based on clinical symptoms, serum thyroxine and TRAb, thyroid ultrasound and orbital computed tomography. PBMCs were isolated from 10 ml of fresh peripheral blood by Ficoll-Paque density gradient centrifugation. Total RNA was extracted with Trizol reagent, and quality was checked on an Agilent 2100 Bioanalyzer. This receptor was obtained from a woman between 45 and 60 years old with Graves' hyperthyroidism. The specimen sequenced was blood.

The CDR3 loop reads CASSPRSRTRTDTQYF. The DNA reads as follows: TGTGCCAGCAGTCCCCGCTCCCGAACTCGCACAGATACGCAGTATTTT. The rearrangement joined TRBV12-3 or TRBV12-4 to TRBJ2-3; the D gene cannot be resolved reliably. The CDR3 holds 16 amino acids from the cysteine to the phenylalanine. Kept here is only the CDR3 DNA, which spans 48 bases and is read in frame from base 1. Trimming takes 5 bases from V and 1 base from J, and the germline ends sit 16 bases apart.